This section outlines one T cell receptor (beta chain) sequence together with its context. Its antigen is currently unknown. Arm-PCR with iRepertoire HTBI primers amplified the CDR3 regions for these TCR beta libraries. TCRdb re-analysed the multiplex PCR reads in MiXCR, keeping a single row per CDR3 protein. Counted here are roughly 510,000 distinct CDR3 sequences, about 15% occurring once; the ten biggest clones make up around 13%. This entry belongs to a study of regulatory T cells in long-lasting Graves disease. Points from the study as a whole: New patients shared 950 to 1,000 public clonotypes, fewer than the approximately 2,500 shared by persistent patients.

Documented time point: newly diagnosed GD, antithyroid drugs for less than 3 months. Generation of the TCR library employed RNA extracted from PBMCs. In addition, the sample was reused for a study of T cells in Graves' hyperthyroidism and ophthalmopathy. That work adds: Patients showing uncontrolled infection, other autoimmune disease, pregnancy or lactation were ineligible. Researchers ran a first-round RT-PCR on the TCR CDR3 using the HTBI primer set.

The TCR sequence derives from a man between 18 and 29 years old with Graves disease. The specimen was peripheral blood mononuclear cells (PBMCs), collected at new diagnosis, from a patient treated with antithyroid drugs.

The CDR3: CASSSMGPLNEQFF. CDR3 DNA sequence: TGTGCCAGCAGCTCTATGGGGCCGCTCAATGAGCAGTTCTTC. The chain carries TRBV7-6 and TRBJ2-1, with D possibly TRBD1 on 5 matching bases. Germline values: CDR1 SGHVS, CDR2 FNYEAQ. The V end lost 4 bases, the J end lost 6 bases, and 13 bases lay between the germline ends. The CDR3 has 14 amino acids.